This T cell receptor beta chain comes out of a study of T cells in Graves' hyperthyroidism and ophthalmopathy. This clonotype was counted many times. The antigen remains undetermined. General study points: The model made its ophthalmopathy prediction, and onset followed a median approximately 7 months later.

The source material, RNA transcripts, was used to amplify TCR beta CDR3 regions. TCR CDR3 underwent first-round RT-PCR with the HTBI primer set. TCRdb ran MiXCR on the multiplex PCR reads and lists one entry per CDR3 protein. The table shows some 270,000 distinct CDR3 sequences, with about 24% occurring only once. Diagnosing involved the use of clinical symptoms, serum thyroxine and TRAb, thyroid ultrasound and orbital computed tomography. The CDR3 has 11 amino acids. Trimming stripped 7 bases from V and 6 bases from J, with 9 bases between. CDR1 and CDR2 from the germline V gene are MNHEY and SMNVEV (reference sequence).

The source material was blood. The rearrangement uses TRBV27 and TRBJ1-1, with D uncertain. The clonotype comes from a woman aged 40 to 50 with Graves' ophthalmopathy. CDR3 loop: CASTEGSEAFF. CDR3 nucleotide sequence: TGTGCCAGCACCGAGGGATCTGAAGCTTTCTTT.